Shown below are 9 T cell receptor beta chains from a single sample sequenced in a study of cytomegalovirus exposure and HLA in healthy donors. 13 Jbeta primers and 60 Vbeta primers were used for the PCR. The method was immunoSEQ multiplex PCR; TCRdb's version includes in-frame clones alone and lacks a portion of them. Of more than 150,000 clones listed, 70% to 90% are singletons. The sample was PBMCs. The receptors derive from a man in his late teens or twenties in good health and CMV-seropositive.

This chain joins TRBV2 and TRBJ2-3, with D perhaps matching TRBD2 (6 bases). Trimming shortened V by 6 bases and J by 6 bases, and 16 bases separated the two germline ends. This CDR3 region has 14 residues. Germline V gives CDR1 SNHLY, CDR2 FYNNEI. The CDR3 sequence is CASRATAGGDTQYF. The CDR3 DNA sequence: TGTGCCAGCAGAGCTACCGCTGGGGGGGATACGCAGTATTTT.

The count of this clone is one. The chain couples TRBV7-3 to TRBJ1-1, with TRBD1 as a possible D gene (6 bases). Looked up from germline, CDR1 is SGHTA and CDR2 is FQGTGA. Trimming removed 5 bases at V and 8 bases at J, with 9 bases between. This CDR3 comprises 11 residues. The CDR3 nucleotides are TGTGCCAGCAGCGAGGGGACAGAAGCTTTCTTT. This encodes CASSEGTEAFF.

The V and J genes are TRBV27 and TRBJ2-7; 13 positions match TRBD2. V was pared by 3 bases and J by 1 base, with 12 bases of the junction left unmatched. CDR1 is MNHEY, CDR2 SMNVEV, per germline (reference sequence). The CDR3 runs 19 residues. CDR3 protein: CASSFSFMPGLAGSYEQYF. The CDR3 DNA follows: TGTGCCAGCAGTTTCTCCTTCATGCCGGGACTAGCGGGATCCTACGAGCAGTACTTC.

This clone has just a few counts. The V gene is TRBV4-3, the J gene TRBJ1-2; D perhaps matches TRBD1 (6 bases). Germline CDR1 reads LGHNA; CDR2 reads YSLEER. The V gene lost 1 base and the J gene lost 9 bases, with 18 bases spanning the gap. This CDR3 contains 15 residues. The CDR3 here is CASSQGRTITGSYTF. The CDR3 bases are TGCGCCAGCAGCCAAGGCCGAACAATTACAGGGAGCTACACCTTC.

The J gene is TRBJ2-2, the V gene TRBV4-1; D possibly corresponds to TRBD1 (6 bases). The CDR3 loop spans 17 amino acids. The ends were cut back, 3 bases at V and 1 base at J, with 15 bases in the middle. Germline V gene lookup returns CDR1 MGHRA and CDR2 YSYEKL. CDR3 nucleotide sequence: TGCGCCAGCAGCCATTCCACAGGGAAGAAGAACACCGGGGAGCTGTTTTTT. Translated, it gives CASSHSTGKKNTGELFF.

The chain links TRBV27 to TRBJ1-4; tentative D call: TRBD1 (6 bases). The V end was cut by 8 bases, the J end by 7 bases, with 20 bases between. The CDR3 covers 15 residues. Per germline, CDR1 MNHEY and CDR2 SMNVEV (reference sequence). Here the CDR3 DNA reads TGTGCCAGCGGCTTAGGGCTACAGGGTATTGAAAAACTGTTTTTT. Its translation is CASGLGLQGIEKLFF.

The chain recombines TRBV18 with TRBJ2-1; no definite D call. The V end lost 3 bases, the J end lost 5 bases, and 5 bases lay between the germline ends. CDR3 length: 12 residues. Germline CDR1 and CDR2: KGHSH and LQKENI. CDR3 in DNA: TGTGCCAGCTCACCTACGGACAATGAGCAGTTCTTC. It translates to CASSPTDNEQFF.

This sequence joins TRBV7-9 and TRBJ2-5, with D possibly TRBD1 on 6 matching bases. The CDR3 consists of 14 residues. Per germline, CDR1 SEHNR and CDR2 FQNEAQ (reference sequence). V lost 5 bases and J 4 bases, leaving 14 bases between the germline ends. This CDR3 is CASSATDRRETQYF. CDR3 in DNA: TGTGCCAGCAGCGCCACGGACAGAAGAGAGACCCAGTACTTC.

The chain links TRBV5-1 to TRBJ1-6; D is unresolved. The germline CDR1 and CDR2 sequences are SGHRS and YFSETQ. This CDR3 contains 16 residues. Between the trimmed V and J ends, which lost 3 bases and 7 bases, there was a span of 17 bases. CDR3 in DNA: TGCGCCAGCAGCTCCGACACGTTGGAAGGCAATTCACCCCTCCACTTT. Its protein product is CASSSDTLEGNSPLHF.